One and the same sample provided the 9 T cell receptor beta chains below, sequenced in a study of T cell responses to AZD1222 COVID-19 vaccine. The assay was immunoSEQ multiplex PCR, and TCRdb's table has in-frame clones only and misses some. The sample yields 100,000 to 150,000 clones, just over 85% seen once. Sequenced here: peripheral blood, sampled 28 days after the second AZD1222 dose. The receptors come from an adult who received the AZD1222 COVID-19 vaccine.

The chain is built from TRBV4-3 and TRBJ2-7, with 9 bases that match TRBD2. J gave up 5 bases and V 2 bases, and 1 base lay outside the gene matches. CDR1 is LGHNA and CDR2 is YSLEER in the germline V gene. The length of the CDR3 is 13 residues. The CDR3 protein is CASSQRTSDEQYF. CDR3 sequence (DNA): TGCGCCAGCAGCCAACGGACTAGCGACGAGCAGTACTTC.

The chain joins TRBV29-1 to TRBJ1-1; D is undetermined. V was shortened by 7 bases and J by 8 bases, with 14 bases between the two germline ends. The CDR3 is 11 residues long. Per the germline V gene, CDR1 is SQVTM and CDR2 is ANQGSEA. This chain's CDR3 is CSGTLAEEAFF. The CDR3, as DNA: TGCAGCGGAACTTTGGCAGAAGAAGCTTTCTTT. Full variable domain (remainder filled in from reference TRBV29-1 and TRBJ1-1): SAVISQKPSRDICQRGTSLTIQCQVDSQVTMMFWYRQQPGQSLTLIATANQGSEATYESGFVIDKFPISRPNLTFSTLTVSNMSPEDSSIYLCSGTLAEEAFFGQGTRLTVV.

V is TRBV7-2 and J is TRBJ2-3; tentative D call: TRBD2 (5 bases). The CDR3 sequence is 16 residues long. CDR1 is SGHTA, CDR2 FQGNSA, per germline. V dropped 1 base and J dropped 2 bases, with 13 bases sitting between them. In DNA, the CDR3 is TGTGCCAGCAGCTTAGTCGTCGGGATGGACACAGATACGCAGTATTTT. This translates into CASSLVVGMDTDTQYF.

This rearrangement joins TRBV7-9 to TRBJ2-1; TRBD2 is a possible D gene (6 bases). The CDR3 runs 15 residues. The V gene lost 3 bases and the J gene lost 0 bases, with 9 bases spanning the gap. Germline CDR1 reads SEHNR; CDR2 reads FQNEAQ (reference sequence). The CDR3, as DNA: TGTGCCAGCAGCTTGGCGGGGACCTCCTACAATGAGCAGTTCTTC. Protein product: CASSLAGTSYNEQFF.

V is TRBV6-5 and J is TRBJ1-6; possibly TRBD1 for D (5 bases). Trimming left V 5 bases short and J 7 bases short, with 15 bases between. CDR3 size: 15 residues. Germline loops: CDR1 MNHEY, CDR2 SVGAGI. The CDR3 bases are TGTGCCAGCAGTCCACAGGACGGATTGAATTCACCCCTCCACTTT. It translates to CASSPQDGLNSPLHF.

The DNA of the CDR3 is TGTGCCAGCAGCCAATTTGAGGACTCAGACTACAATGAGCAGTTCTTC. Protein: CASSQFEDSDYNEQFF. The V and J genes are TRBV4-2 and TRBJ2-1; tentative D call: TRBD2 (5 bases). The CDR3 is made up of 16 amino acids. V lost 2 bases and J lost 3, with 14 bases in between. CDR1 and CDR2 from the germline V gene are LGHNA and YNFKEQ.

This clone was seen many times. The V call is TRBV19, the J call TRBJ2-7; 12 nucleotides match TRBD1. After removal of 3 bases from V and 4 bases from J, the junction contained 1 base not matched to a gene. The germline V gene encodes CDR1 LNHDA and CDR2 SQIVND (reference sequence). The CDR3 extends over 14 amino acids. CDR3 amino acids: CASSMGQGAYEQYF. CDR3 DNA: TGTGCCAGTAGTATGGGACAGGGGGCTTACGAGCAGTACTTC.

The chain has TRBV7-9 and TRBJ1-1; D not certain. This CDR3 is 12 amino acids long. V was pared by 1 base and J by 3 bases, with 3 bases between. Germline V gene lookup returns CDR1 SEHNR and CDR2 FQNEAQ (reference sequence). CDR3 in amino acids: CASSLEDTEAFF. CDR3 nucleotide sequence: TGTGCCAGCAGCTTAGAGGACACTGAAGCTTTCTTT.

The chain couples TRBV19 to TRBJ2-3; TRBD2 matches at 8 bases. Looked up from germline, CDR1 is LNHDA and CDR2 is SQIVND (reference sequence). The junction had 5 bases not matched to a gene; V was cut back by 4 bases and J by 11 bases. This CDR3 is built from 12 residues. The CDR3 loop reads CASSSGRLGQYF. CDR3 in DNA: TGTGCCAGTAGTAGCGGGAGGTTGGGGCAGTATTTT.